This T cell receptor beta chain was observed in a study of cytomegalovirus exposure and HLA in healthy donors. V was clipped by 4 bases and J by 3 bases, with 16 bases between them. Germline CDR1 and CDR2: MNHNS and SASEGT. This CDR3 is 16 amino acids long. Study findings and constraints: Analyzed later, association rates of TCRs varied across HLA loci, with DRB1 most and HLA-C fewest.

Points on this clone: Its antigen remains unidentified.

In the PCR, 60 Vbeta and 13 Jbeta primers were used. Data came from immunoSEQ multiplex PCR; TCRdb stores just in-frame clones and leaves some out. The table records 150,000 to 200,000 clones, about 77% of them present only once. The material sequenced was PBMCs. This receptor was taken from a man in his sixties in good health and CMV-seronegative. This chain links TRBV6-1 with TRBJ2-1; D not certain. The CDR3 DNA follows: TGTGCCAGCAGTGTCTGGAGCCACACCATCTACAATGAGCAGTTCTTC. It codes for CASSVWSHTIYNEQFF.